A single sample is the source of the 6 T cell receptor beta chains below, sequenced in a study of blood T cell repertoires in COVID-19. Profiled with immunoSEQ multiplex PCR; TCRdb holds only in-frame clones, not every one. The table shows about 320,000 clones, with more than 75% occurring only once. The sequenced material came from PBMCs or T cells enriched from blood (not recorded which). These receptors were taken from a man aged 60-69 years who had recovered from COVID-19.

This chain connects TRBV5-4 to TRBJ1-2, with D hard to call. Trimming cost V 0 bases and J 8 bases, with 8 bases left between them. Germline lookup yields CDR1 SGHNT and CDR2 YYREEE (reference sequence). The CDR3 runs 12 residues. This chain's CDR3 is CASSLERLGYTF. The DNA of the CDR3 is TGTGCCAGCAGCTTGGAGCGACTGGGCTACACCTTC.

This CDR3 is CASSRFNEQFF. CDR3 nucleotide sequence: TGTGCCAGCAGCCGGTTCAATGAGCAGTTCTTC. The V call is TRBV7-2, the J call TRBJ2-1; no firm D call. Trimming pared 5 bases from V and 6 bases from J, leaving 5 bases between. The CDR3 is 11 residues long. Germline values: CDR1 SGHTA, CDR2 FQGNSA.

This sequence joins TRBV15 and TRBJ2-2, with 9 bases lining up with TRBD2. The CDR3 sequence is 17 residues long. From germline, CDR1 is LNHNV and CDR2 YYDKDF (reference sequence). Germline trimming cut 0 bases from V and 7 bases from J; bases unmatched to any gene: 9. The CDR3 DNA is TGTGCCACCAGCAGAGATTTGGTAGCGGGAGCGATCGGGGAGCTGTTTTTT. Translating it yields CATSRDLVAGAIGELFF. Full variable domain (outside the CDR3, taken from reference TRBV15 and TRBJ2-2): DAMVIQNPRYQVTQFGKPVTLSCSQTLNHNVMYWYQQKSSQAPKLLFHYYDKDFNNEADTPDNFQSRRPNTSFCFLDIRSPGLGDTAMYLCATSRDLVAGAIGELFFGEGSRLTVL.

The gene calls are TRBV13 and TRBJ2-7; TRBD1 matches at 7 bases. The germline V gene has CDR1 PRHDT and CDR2 FYEKMQ (reference sequence). V lost 4 bases and J lost 3; bases outside the gene matches: 3. The length of the CDR3 is 13 residues. The CDR3 sequence is CASSSGQYYEQYF. As DNA, the CDR3 is TGTGCCAGCAGCTCGGGACAGTACTACGAGCAGTACTTC.

The chain carries TRBV3-1 (or the pseudogene TRBV3-2) and TRBJ1-5, with D maybe TRBD1 (5 bases). V dropped 5 bases and J dropped 6 bases, with 11 bases sitting between them. There are 13 residues in the CDR3. Germline assignment: CDR1 LGHDT and CDR2 YNNKEL (reference sequence). Here the CDR3 DNA reads TGTGCCAGCAGCGCAGGGCTAGGTCAGCCCCAGCATTTT. It specifies CASSAGLGQPQHF.

The chain joins TRBV21-1 to TRBJ1-4; no check of the table's D call, TRBD1, against the DNA was made. TRBV21-1 counts as a pseudogene. The CDR3 sequence is 18 residues long. CDR3 DNA: TGTGCCAGCAGGACAAAGGGGGACAGCCTCACATGGGGTGAAAAACTGTTTTTT. This sequence encodes CASRTKGDSLTWGEKLFF.